The 31 T cell receptor beta chains in this list originate from one sample, sequenced in a study of blood T cell repertoires in COVID-19. Using immunoSEQ multiplex PCR, the repertoire was profiled, and TCRdb retains in-frame clones only, with some absent. The profile covers 280,000 or so clones, with 83% appearing a single time and around 10% taken by the ten largest. Sequenced sample: peripheral blood. These receptors were collected from a woman aged 50 to 65 who had recovered from COVID-19.

This clone came up once. This chain links TRBV19 with TRBJ1-1; 7 positions match TRBD1. The CDR3 contains 13 residues. After removal of 7 bases from V and 4 bases from J, the junction contained 6 bases not matched to a gene. Per germline, CDR1 LNHDA and CDR2 SQIVND (reference sequence). CDR3 sequence (DNA): TGTGCCAGTACCCCGACAGGGACCACTGAAGCTTTCTTT. Amino acid sequence: CASTPTGTTEAFF.

The genes are TRBV5-1 and TRBJ2-7, with D tentatively TRBD2 (6 bases). The CDR3 is 14 residues long. V dropped 4 bases and J dropped 0 bases, with 11 bases sitting between them. Germline assignment: CDR1 SGHRS and CDR2 YFSETQ. This CDR3 is CASSAFSGSYEQYF. The DNA of the CDR3 is TGCGCCAGCAGCGCATTTAGCGGCTCCTACGAGCAGTACTTC.

The table lists this clone with a count of one. V and J are TRBV7-9 and TRBJ1-1; D is possibly TRBD1 (5 bases). The CDR3 totals 14 residues. V was cut by 7 bases and J by 3 bases, with 15 bases left in between. Per germline, CDR1 SEHNR and CDR2 FQNEAQ (reference sequence). The CDR3: CASTISGADTEAFF. DNA of the CDR3: TGTGCCAGCACCATTAGTGGGGCGGACACTGAAGCTTTCTTT.

This clone has only a few counts. This sequence joins TRBV27 and TRBJ2-1, with TRBD1 matching 7 bases. The CDR3 totals 13 residues. Germline CDR1 is MNHEY and CDR2 is SMNVEV (reference sequence). V dropped 5 bases and J dropped 10; count of bases not matched to a gene: 8. CDR3: CASSNRQGWEQFF. Written as DNA, the CDR3 is TGTGCCAGCAGTAACCGACAGGGATGGGAGCAGTTCTTC.

The chain employs TRBV4-3 and TRBJ2-3; TRBD2 agrees at 10 bases. The CDR3 loop spans 16 amino acids. Germline V lookup: CDR1 LGHNA, CDR2 YSLEER. V gave up 9 bases and J gave up 0 bases; unmatched junction bases: 9. The CDR3, as DNA: TGCGCCAGAGCGAAACTAGCGGGGACTAGCACAGATACGCAGTATTTT. This codes for CARAKLAGTSTDTQYF.

The chain has TRBV7-2 and TRBJ2-3; 10 bases map to TRBD2. The V gene's germline CDR1 is SGHTA and CDR2 FQGNSA. With V trimmed by 5 bases and J by 1 base, 9 bases remained unmatched. The CDR3 runs to 17 residues. CDR3 loop: CASSPFGGTSGTDTQYF. DNA for the CDR3: TGTGCCAGCAGCCCTTTCGGGGGGACTAGCGGCACAGATACGCAGTATTTT.

V usage is TRBV18 and J usage is TRBJ2-7, with D maybe TRBD2 (6 bases). The germline gives CDR1 KGHSH, CDR2 LQKENI. Trimming removed 3 bases at V and 7 bases at J, with 16 bases between. The CDR3 loop spans 14 amino acids. The CDR3 here is CASSPRRELREQYF. DNA of the CDR3: TGTGCCAGCTCACCTCGGCGGGAATTGAGGGAGCAGTACTTC.

The chain is built from TRBV6-4 and TRBJ2-1, with 9 positions matching TRBD2. This CDR3 comprises 15 residues. Germline CDR1 reads MRHNA; CDR2 reads SNTAGT. With 6 bases clipped from V and 15 bases from J, the junction kept 18 bases outside the gene matches. This CDR3 is CASRDISTAWTSAFF. The DNA of the CDR3 is TGTGCCAGCAGAGACATTTCGACAGCCTGGACTAGCGCGTTCTTC.

The V gene is TRBV7-8, the J gene TRBJ2-4; D possibly corresponds to TRBD1 (6 bases). Germline lookup yields CDR1 SGHVS and CDR2 FQNEAQ. V was clipped by 7 bases and J by 5 bases, with 15 bases between them. The CDR3 extends over 14 amino acids. The CDR3 DNA is TGTGCCAGCACCTACAGGGAAGTTGAAAACATTCAGTACTTC. Translating it yields CASTYREVENIQYF.

The V call is TRBV6-6, the J call TRBJ2-3, with unresolved D. CDR1 is MNHNY, CDR2 SVGAGI, per germline (reference sequence). The length of the CDR3 is 13 residues. The V end was cut by 8 bases, the J end by 0 bases, with 9 bases between. For the CDR3, the DNA is TGTGCCAGCCTTGCTACTAGCACAGATACGCAGTATTTT. Its translation: CASLATSTDTQYF.

The CDR3 sequence is CASSERLGYEQYF. DNA for the CDR3: TGTGCCAGCAGCGAGAGGTTGGGCTACGAGCAGTACTTC. This chain uses TRBV7-6 with TRBJ2-7; D uncertain. The ends were cut back, 5 bases at V and 3 bases at J, with 11 bases in the middle. This CDR3 contains 13 residues. The germline V gene encodes CDR1 SGHVS and CDR2 FNYEAQ.

This clone was detected once. This rearrangement joins TRBV12-3 or TRBV12-4 to TRBJ2-1; 12 bases are shared with TRBD2. The V segment lost 6 bases and the J segment 7 bases; nucleotides outside the gene matches: 1. The CDR3 runs to 13 residues. CDR3 residues: CASRTSGGNEQFF. In DNA, the CDR3 is TGTGCCAGCAGGACTAGCGGGGGTAATGAGCAGTTCTTC.

This chain joins TRBV9 and TRBJ2-3, with 8 bases identical to TRBD1. This CDR3 is 14 amino acids long. Germline CDR1 SGDLS, CDR2 YYNGEE. V lost 0 bases and J lost 5; bases outside the gene matches: 2. The CDR3 here is CASSVAGGVDTQYF. The CDR3 nucleotides are TGTGCCAGCAGCGTAGCAGGGGGCGTAGATACGCAGTATTTT. The full variable domain, completed using reference TRBV9 and TRBJ2-3, is DSGVTQTPKHLITATGQRVTLRCSPRSGDLSVYWYQQSLDQGLQFLIQYYNGEERAKGNILERFSAQQFPDLHSELNLSSLELGDSALYFCASSVAGGVDTQYFGPGTRLTVL.

The chain links TRBV5-4 to TRBJ2-1; 13 bases align to TRBD2. The V gene end was trimmed by 4 bases and the J gene end by 2 bases; junction bases not matched to a gene: 3. Per germline, CDR1 SGHNT and CDR2 YYREEE (reference sequence). The CDR3 spans 16 residues. The CDR3 DNA is TGTGCCAGCAGCCCTACTAGCGGGGGGGCCTACAATGAGCAGTTCTTC. Protein: CASSPTSGGAYNEQFF.

This clone was picked up one time. The J gene is TRBJ2-7, the V gene TRBV5-5, with D unclear. The CDR3 spans 15 residues. V lost 3 bases and J 5 bases, leaving 18 bases between the germline ends. CDR1 is SGHKS, CDR2 YYEKEE, per germline (reference sequence). The CDR3 loop reads CASSSLTNPLDEQYF. Here the CDR3 DNA reads TGTGCCAGCAGCTCCCTTACAAACCCTCTGGACGAGCAGTACTTC. The complete variable domain, with remaining parts taken from reference TRBV5-5 and TRBJ2-7, reads DAGVTQSPTHLIKTRGQQVTLRCSPISGHKSVSWYQQVLGQGPQFIFQYYEKEERGRGNFPDRFSARQFPNYSSELNVNALLLGDSALYLCASSSLTNPLDEQYFGPGTRLTVT.

With regard to this clone: One end of the junction varies from germline; a read error may be responsible. The chain employs TRBV5-6 and TRBJ1-3; D is ambiguous. CDR1 SGHDT and CDR2 YYEEEE come from the germline V gene. The CDR3 spans 13 residues. CDR3 in amino acids: CASSQLPGGRRFF. The CDR3 region has the DNA TGTGCCAGCAGCCAACTACCTGGCGGGCGACGTTTTTTT.

The chain joins TRBV19 to TRBJ2-6; 7 bases map to TRBD1. The CDR3 is made up of 17 amino acids. V gave up 5 bases and J gave up 0 bases; unmatched junction bases: 7. The V gene's germline CDR1 is LNHDA and CDR2 SQIVND (reference sequence). The CDR3 here is CASSFGQASSGANVLTF. In DNA form, the CDR3 reads TGTGCCAGTAGTTTCGGACAGGCCAGCTCTGGGGCCAACGTCCTGACTTTC.

The CDR3 sequence is CASSTGVITDTQYF. As DNA, the CDR3 is TGTGCCAGTAGTACAGGGGTTATCACAGATACGCAGTATTTT. The chain uses TRBV19 and TRBJ2-3, with TRBD1 as a possible D gene (6 bases). Germline V CDR1 and CDR2: LNHDA, SQIVND (reference sequence). The germline V and J ends were trimmed by 4 bases and 2 bases, with 10 bases remaining between them. The CDR3 runs to 14 residues.

This sequence joins TRBV6-2 or TRBV6-3 and TRBJ2-5; 13 nucleotides agree with TRBD2. Trimming removed 4 bases from V and 2 bases from J; junction bases left unmatched: 1. This CDR3 is built from 15 residues. In germline, CDR1 is MNHEY, CDR2 SVGEGT. CDR3 in DNA: TGTGCCAGCAGTTTGGGACTAGCGGGGCAAGAGACCCAGTACTTC. Its protein is CASSLGLAGQETQYF.

This chain links TRBV7-9 with TRBJ2-7; TRBD2 aligns across 14 bases. The CDR3 consists of 17 residues. Germline V lookup: CDR1 SEHNR, CDR2 FQNEAQ (reference sequence). Trimming took 3 bases from V and 2 from J; bases not matched to a gene: 6. CDR3 bases: TGTGCCAGCAGCTTGGGACTAGCGGGAGAGGGAGCCTACGAGCAGTACTTC. Protein product: CASSLGLAGEGAYEQYF.

V and J are TRBV6-5 and TRBJ2-7; 7 bases agree with TRBD1. V shed 6 bases, J shed 0 bases, and the junction held 5 bases outside the gene matches. The length of the CDR3 is 14 residues. CDR1 is MNHEY and CDR2 is SVGAGI in the germline V gene. The CDR3 DNA reads as TGTGCCAGCAGAGATAGGACAGGCTCCTACGAGCAGTACTTC. Translating gives CASRDRTGSYEQYF.

V usage is TRBV29-1 and J usage is TRBJ1-1; D gene ambiguous. The CDR3 totals 14 residues. V was clipped by 7 bases and J by 1 base, with 16 bases between them. Germline V gives CDR1 SQVTM, CDR2 ANQGSEA. DNA for the CDR3: TGCAGCGCCGTGCGGGGAATAAGGAACACTGAAGCTTTCTTT. It yields the protein CSAVRGIRNTEAFF.

V is TRBV18 and J is TRBJ2-3; weak D call: TRBD2 (5 bases). The CDR3 loop spans 13 amino acids. Trimming shortened V by 3 bases and J by 3 bases, and 7 bases separated the two germline ends. CDR1 KGHSH and CDR2 LQKENI come from the germline V gene. CDR3 residues: CASSPGITDTQYF. The CDR3 DNA reads as TGTGCCAGCTCACCCGGGATAACAGATACGCAGTATTTT.

This chain joins TRBV5-4 and TRBJ1-4; a possible D gene is TRBD1 (6 bases). The CDR3 has 14 residues. Germline V gene lookup returns CDR1 SGHNT and CDR2 YYREEE (reference sequence). V gave up 4 bases and J gave up 2 bases, with 9 bases separating them. CDR3 in DNA: TGTGCCAGCAGCCAGGGGTGGACTAATGAAAAACTGTTTTTT. Translated, it gives CASSQGWTNEKLFF.

V is TRBV10-3 and J is TRBJ2-1; a weak D match, TRBD2 (6 bases). Deletions cut 10 bases from V and 0 bases from J, with 13 bases between. CDR1 ENHRY and CDR2 SYGVKD come from the germline V gene. The CDR3 covers 14 residues. This chain's CDR3 is CATAATSSYNEQFF. The CDR3 DNA sequence: TGTGCCACAGCCGCGACTAGCTCCTACAATGAGCAGTTCTTC.

The J gene is TRBJ2-7, the V gene TRBV27, with TRBD2 matching over 11 bases. Germline CDR1 is MNHEY and CDR2 is SMNVEV (reference sequence). Germline trimming cut 5 bases from V and 1 base from J; bases unmatched to any gene: 7. The CDR3 is made up of 16 amino acids. CDR3 DNA sequence: TGTGCCAGCAGTCGCCTCGGGACTAGCGGATCCTACGAGCAGTACTTC. This codes for CASSRLGTSGSYEQYF.

This rearrangement joins TRBV27 to TRBJ1-1, with a weak D call TRBD1 (5 bases). CDR3 length equals 13 residues. The germline V and J ends were trimmed by 3 bases and 8 bases, with 13 bases remaining between them. Germline values: CDR1 MNHEY, CDR2 SMNVEV (reference sequence). CDR3 nucleotide sequence: TGTGCCAGCAGTTTGGTGGAGGGACGAGAAGCTTTCTTT. This codes for CASSLVEGREAFF.

The genes are TRBV6-5 and TRBJ1-1, with 7 bases lining up with TRBD1. The junction had 4 bases not matched to a gene; V was cut back by 5 bases and J by 1 base. The CDR3 runs to 14 residues. Germline V gene data show CDR1 as MNHEY and CDR2 as SVGAGI. The CDR3 nucleotides read TGTGCCAGCAGTCGTAACAGGGGGAACACTGAAGCTTTCTTT. The encoded protein is CASSRNRGNTEAFF.

V and J are TRBV21-1 and TRBJ1-1; TRBD1 was called by the table and not checked on the DNA. TRBV21-1 counts as a pseudogene. The CDR3 extends over 14 amino acids. CDR3 loop: CASTLRAGGEGAFF. CDR3 sequence (DNA): TGTGCCAGCACCCTCAGAGCAGGGGGCGAAGGAGCTTTCTTT.

The V call is TRBV10-3, the J call TRBJ2-3; 8 nucleotides agree with TRBD2. The CDR3 runs 15 residues. Germline-derived CDR1 and CDR2 are ENHRY and SYGVKD. V shed 7 bases and J 0 bases; nucleotides not matched to a gene: 6. CDR3 nucleotide sequence: TGTGCCATCACCCCAATAGCGGGAAGCACAGATACGCAGTATTTT. Amino acids: CAITPIAGSTDTQYF.

The rearrangement links TRBV28 to TRBJ2-1, with unresolved D. Germline V gene sequence: CDR1 MDHEN, CDR2 SYDVKM. The CDR3 extends over 11 amino acids. Between the trimmed V and J ends, which lost 7 bases and 8 bases, there was a span of 9 bases. CDR3 DNA: TGTGCCAGCACAGACCGGGATGAGCAGTTCTTC. Its translation is CASTDRDEQFF.